The sequence of this T cell receptor beta chain was determined in a study of early stage breast cancer tumors. The table came from immunoSEQ multiplex PCR; TCRdb's copy has only in-frame clones and leaves some out. Of tens of thousands of clones in the sample, roughly two thirds are singletons; the top ten hold roughly a third. Between the trimmed V and J ends, which lost 7 bases and 1 base, there was a span of 10 bases. The CDR3 is 13 amino acids. Germline V gene data show CDR1 as MNHEY and CDR2 as SVGAGI. This clonotype was obtained from a person aged 45 to 59 with breast cancer. Sequenced: blood. The chain couples TRBV6-5 to TRBJ1-1, with no clear D. The CDR3 DNA reads TGTGCCAGCACTGTGACCGAGAACACTGAAGCTTTCTTT. Encoded protein: CASTVTENTEAFF.